This entry lists 11 T cell receptor beta chains sequenced from one sample in a study of blood T cell repertoires in COVID-19. The data were produced by immunoSEQ multiplex PCR, yet TCRdb's version contains in-frame clones alone and is incomplete. The table records 250,000 or so clones, 75% to 85% of them present only once. Sequencing was done on a sample of peripheral blood. The origin of the receptors is an older woman with acute or convalescent COVID-19.

The chain is built from TRBV5-1 and TRBJ2-7; maybe TRBD2 (6 bases). The germline CDR1 and CDR2 sequences are SGHRS and YFSETQ. V gave up 3 bases and J gave up 0 bases, with 10 bases separating them. This CDR3 comprises 14 residues. DNA for the CDR3: TGCGCCAGCAGCTCTACCGGGAGCTCCTACGAGCAGTACTTC. Protein sequence: CASSSTGSSYEQYF.

This clone appeared a few times. The chain joins TRBV13 to TRBJ1-5, with D maybe TRBD1 (6 bases). Looked up from germline, CDR1 is PRHDT and CDR2 is FYEKMQ (reference sequence). Trimming removed 2 bases at V and 0 bases at J, with 17 bases between. The CDR3 runs to 18 residues. This CDR3 is CASSLSLRGGYSNQPQHF. The CDR3 coding sequence is TGTGCCAGCAGCTTAAGTCTTCGAGGGGGATATAGCAATCAGCCCCAGCATTTT.

The V call is TRBV5-1, the J call TRBJ1-1; 8 bases line up with TRBD1. The V gene's germline CDR1 is SGHRS and CDR2 YFSETQ. This CDR3 comprises 13 residues. The junction had 5 bases not matched to a gene; V was cut back by 6 bases and J by 4 bases. CDR3 in amino acids: CASKDRALTEAFF. The DNA for the CDR3 is TGCGCCAGCAAGGACAGGGCCCTCACTGAAGCTTTCTTT.

V gene TRBV3-1 (or the pseudogene TRBV3-2) combines with J gene TRBJ2-5; 7 bases match TRBD2. The J segment lost 5 bases and the V segment lost 7 bases, leaving 7 bases of the junction unmatched. The germline V gene has CDR1 LGHDT and CDR2 YNNKEL (reference sequence). CDR3 size: 13 residues. CDR3 bases: TGTGCCAGCACCCCGTGGGGGGGGGAGACCCAGTACTTC. This translates into CASTPWGGETQYF.

The rearrangement joins TRBV6-5 to TRBJ1-2; D unresolved. The germline CDR1 and CDR2 sequences are MNHEY and SVGAGI. The CDR3 runs 13 residues. Trimming shortened V by 8 bases and J by 8 bases, and 18 bases separated the two germline ends. The CDR3 DNA is TGTGCCAGCGGGAGGGCACCTTATGGCGGCTACACCTTC. Protein product: CASGRAPYGGYTF.

The V and J genes are TRBV4-2 and TRBJ2-7, with 14 bases lining up with TRBD2. V shed 2 bases, J shed 0 bases, and the junction held 6 bases outside the gene matches. CDR3 length equals 18 residues. CDR1 LGHNA and CDR2 YNFKEQ come from the germline V gene. The CDR3, as DNA: TGTGCCAGCAGCCAACCGGGACTAGCGGGGGCCAGCTCCTACGAGCAGTACTTC. Translating it yields CASSQPGLAGASSYEQYF.

The rearrangement uses TRBV28 and TRBJ1-2; D possibly corresponds to TRBD1 (5 bases). The CDR3 has 15 amino acids. V was trimmed by 6 bases and J by 4 bases, leaving 18 bases between them. Per the germline V gene, CDR1 is MDHEN and CDR2 is SYDVKM. In DNA, the CDR3 is TGTGCCAGCAGGCCCTGGGGAACAGGAGCCTATGGCTACACCTTC. Protein product: CASRPWGTGAYGYTF.

This rearrangement joins TRBV12-3 or TRBV12-4 to TRBJ2-4; the D is unclear. The length of the CDR3 is 12 residues. V was pared by 9 bases and J by 4 bases, with 10 bases between. In DNA form, the CDR3 reads TGTGCCAGTTGTCTATGGAAAAACATTCAGTACTTC. Encoded protein: CASCLWKNIQYF.

CDR3 coding DNA: TGCGCCAGCAGCCAAGTCGGGTACAGGGGATTCGGGGAGCTGTTTTTT. It codes for CASSQVGYRGFGELFF. This chain uses TRBV4-3 with TRBJ2-2; TRBD1 agrees at 7 bases. V lost 1 base and J lost 7; bases outside the gene matches: 9. This CDR3 has 16 residues. Germline lookup yields CDR1 LGHNA and CDR2 YSLEER.

The chain combines TRBV28 with TRBJ2-2; possibly TRBD2 for D (7 bases). Trimming pared 3 bases from V and 5 bases from J, leaving 16 bases between. CDR3 length: 16 residues. Germline loops: CDR1 MDHEN, CDR2 SYDVKM. The CDR3 is CASSLGRGIETGELFF. The CDR3 DNA reads as TGTGCCAGCAGTTTGGGGAGGGGGATAGAGACCGGGGAGCTGTTTTTT.

Only one count was recorded for this clone. The chain couples TRBV6-2 or TRBV6-3 to TRBJ2-7; 8 nucleotides match TRBD1. Per the germline V gene, CDR1 is MNHEY and CDR2 is SVGEGT. V shed 5 bases and J 1 base; nucleotides not matched to a gene: 10. This CDR3 is built from 16 residues. In DNA, the CDR3 is TGTGCCAGCAGTCATGGACAGGGACAGGTTTCCTACGAGCAGTACTTC. Its translation: CASSHGQGQVSYEQYF.